This T cell receptor beta chain was identified in a study of T cell changes during pregnancy in multiple sclerosis. This CDR3 is built from 14 residues. V lost 2 bases to trimming and J lost 3 bases, with 11 bases between them. Germline V gene sequence: CDR1 WSHSY, CDR2 SAAADI. TCRdb keeps only in-frame clones here, not all; method: immunoSEQ multiplex PCR. The sample lists about 13,000 clones, 90% seen once, with 12% in the top ten. This chain links TRBV10-2 with TRBJ2-7, with D possibly matching TRBD2 (5 bases). This specimen consisted of CD8+ T cells from peripheral blood mononuclear cells, obtained after pregnancy. The TCR was taken from a female donor in good health, enrolled as a control in a pregnancy study. The chain's CDR3 is CASSERGALYEQYF. CDR3 in DNA: TGCGCCAGCAGTGAGCGGGGAGCCCTCTACGAGCAGTACTTC.